A selection of T cell receptor beta chains follows, all from one sample in a study of cytomegalovirus exposure and HLA in healthy donors. Generated by immunoSEQ multiplex PCR, the TCRdb table keeps only in-frame clones and is missing some. The sample includes around 170,000 clones, 75% to 85% of them seen just once. The specimen was PBMCs. Receptors originate from a woman in her 30s in good health and CMV-seropositive. Each CDR3 is given without its conserved first and last residue. Fields, in order: V gene, J gene, CDR3 protein.

>TRBV5-1|TRBJ1-1
ASSSPDREAF
>TRBV9|TRBJ1-2
ASSVARWGRAPSYT
>TRBV7-9|TRBJ1-2
ASSLIGSTGYT
>TRBV5-1|TRBJ2-2
ASTGTNAGELF
>TRBV28|TRBJ1-1
ASSIGQQNTEAF
>TRBV4-3|TRBJ2-7
ASSPRQGAYEQY
>TRBV7-8|TRBJ1-5
ASSSLGQGGQPQH
>TRBV6-5|TRBJ2-2
ASRTGTVDTGELF
>TRBV4-1|TRBJ2-5
ASSPDRQGGQETQY
>TRBV7-9|TRBJ1-1
ASSRWSTEAF
>TRBV7-2|TRBJ2-7
ATHRQGGTYEQY
>TRBV15|TRBJ2-5
ATRSRGGAALAQY
>TRBV6-6|NA
ASSYSLYEQY
>TRBV6-6|TRBJ2-3
ASSSDRGPSTDTQY
>TRBV11-3|TRBJ2-7
ASSPGPGQSVYEQY
>TRBV10-3|TRBJ2-2
ATGQGTPSSTGELF
>TRBV5-1|TRBJ2-5
ASSQGAGRAQY
>TRBV27|TRBJ2-1
ASSLLAGNNEQF
>TRBV27|TRBJ1-6
ASSLFRGSFGSPLH
>TRBV6-1|TRBJ2-5
ASSEVPAGGRGTQY
>TRBV7-9|TRBJ2-5
ASSFGGEETQY
>TRBV7-9|TRBJ1-2
ASTHSLLSYGYT
>TRBV7-8|TRBJ2-7
ASRESGGRNEQY
>TRBV18|TRBJ2-1
ASSPSIQDYNEQF
>TRBV5-6|TRBJ2-7
ASSLGVSLYEQY
>TRBV9|TRBJ2-1
ASSVASGGSNEQF
>TRBV29-1|TRBJ2-2
SVLARGSGELF
>TRBV5-6|TRBJ1-6
ASSFPTTGYYNSPLH
>TRBV6-1|TRBJ1-4
ASSEARGGVEKLF
>TRBV28|TRBJ2-3
ASSLRRASGATDTQY
>TRBV19|TRBJ2-1
ASTTGLNEQF
>TRBV7-2|TRBJ2-5
ASSLDGTGGRETQY
>TRBV18|TRBJ2-7
ASSPIQGSYEQY
>TRBV7-2|TRBJ1-1
ASSLEPVGSAEAF
>TRBV7-2|TRBJ1-2
ASSLGRGNYGYT